Each of the 26 T cell receptor beta chains below was sequenced from the same sample in a study of control samples from healthy donors and cancer patients (dated by TCRdb to 2020 to 2021). The library was prepared using the immunoSEQ multiplex PCR assay. Imported from immuneACCESS, the table was reduced by TCRdb to in-frame sequences with V and J called. These copies leave out some clones; in studies compared against another copy, an unresolved V gene accounts for under half, and the cause of the remainder is not known. Counted in this sample were about 130,000 clones; 92% of them appeared once. Clones ranked in the top ten supply approximately 2% of the sample. The sample comprised blood. The source of these receptors is a woman aged 45 to 65 in good health.

This chain links TRBV19 with TRBJ1-5; D is undetermined. The germline CDR1 and CDR2 sequences are LNHDA and SQIVND (reference sequence). The CDR3 has 14 amino acids. V lost 6 bases and J 2 bases, leaving 11 bases between the germline ends. As DNA, the CDR3 is TGTGCCAGTAGAAGGACGTCTGGCAATCAGCCCCAGCATTTT. Translating gives CASRRTSGNQPQHF.

This chain connects TRBV29-1 to TRBJ1-1, with 10 nucleotides matching TRBD1. The germline V gene encodes CDR1 SQVTM and CDR2 ANQGSEA. The CDR3 loop spans 14 amino acids. Trimming cost V 6 bases and J 4 bases; bases outside gene matches: 8. The CDR3 sequence is CSVAGTGVVTEAFF. Written as DNA, the CDR3 is TGCAGCGTGGCCGGGACAGGGGTGGTCACTGAAGCTTTCTTT.

The genes are TRBV19 and TRBJ2-1; 7 positions agree with TRBD1. Trimming removed 10 bases from V and 0 bases from J; junction bases left unmatched: 9. Germline CDR1 and CDR2: LNHDA and SQIVND (reference sequence). The CDR3 covers 15 residues. DNA for the CDR3: TGTGCCACCGCCTTGGGGGACAGCTCCTACAATGAGCAGTTCTTC. Translating it yields CATALGDSSYNEQFF.

V usage is TRBV6-5 and J usage is TRBJ1-5; a possible D gene is TRBD1 (5 bases). This CDR3 is built from 15 residues. The germline V gene has CDR1 MNHEY and CDR2 SVGAGI. Between the trimmed V and J ends, which lost 0 bases and 2 bases, there was a span of 8 bases. The CDR3 loop is CASSYSQGGNQPQHF. DNA for the CDR3: TGTGCCAGCAGTTACTCCCAGGGTGGCAATCAGCCCCAGCATTTT.

The chain couples TRBV6-6 to TRBJ2-4; TRBD1 might be the D (6 bases). The germline V gene encodes CDR1 MNHNY and CDR2 SVGAGI (reference sequence). CDR3 length equals 14 residues. V lost 6 bases to trimming and J lost 0 bases, with 9 bases between them. DNA for the CDR3: TGTGCCAGCAGGGACAGCACAGCCAAAAACATTCAGTACTTC. It yields the protein CASRDSTAKNIQYF.

V and J are TRBV3-1 (or the pseudogene TRBV3-2) and TRBJ2-7; weak D call: TRBD1 (5 bases). In germline, CDR1 is LGHDT, CDR2 YNNKEL (reference sequence). The CDR3 has 14 residues. V lost 1 base and J lost 1, with 8 bases in between. The CDR3 loop reads CASSQGTPSYEQYF. In nucleotides, the CDR3 is TGTGCCAGCAGCCAAGGGACACCTTCCTACGAGCAGTACTTC.

This clone showed up just once. This chain connects TRBV30 to TRBJ2-7, with 15 bases fitting TRBD2. The CDR3 is 15 residues long. J lost 7 bases, V lost 4 bases, and 8 bases had no gene match. Germline-derived CDR1 and CDR2 are GTSNPN and SVGIG (reference sequence). CDR3 DNA sequence: TGTGCCTGGAACACCGGGACTAGCGGGGGGAATGAGCAGTACTTC. This gives the protein CAWNTGTSGGNEQYF.

This clone was observed once. V usage is TRBV12-3 or TRBV12-4 and J usage is TRBJ1-5, with a possible D match to TRBD1 (5 bases). Trimming cost V 4 bases and J 9 bases, with 13 bases left between them. The CDR3 is 13 amino acids. The CDR3 nucleotides are TGTGCCAGCAGTTCCGGGCGGGGGAGGCCCCAGCATTTT. Amino acids: CASSSGRGRPQHF.

The genes are TRBV5-7 and TRBJ1-4; D gene uncertain. TRBV5-7 is recorded as an ORF, its role being uncertain. V was trimmed by 4 bases and J by 2 bases, leaving 6 bases between them. This CDR3 comprises 13 residues. The CDR3 region is CASSGVTNEKLFF. The CDR3 DNA reads TGTGCCAGCAGCGGGGTGACTAATGAAAAACTGTTTTTT.

The chain employs TRBV5-1 and TRBJ2-7; TRBD2 matches at 9 bases. V dropped 4 bases and J dropped 0; count of bases not matched to a gene: 8. The CDR3 totals 16 residues. Germline V gives CDR1 SGHRS, CDR2 YFSETQ. CDR3 residues: CASSLIAGATSYEQYF. Written as DNA, the CDR3 is TGCGCCAGCAGCCTAATAGCGGGAGCCACCTCCTACGAGCAGTACTTC.

The chain links TRBV27 to TRBJ2-5; TRBD2 might be the D (5 bases). With 5 bases removed from V and 2 bases from J, the gap between germline ends came to 18 bases. This CDR3 is 16 amino acids long. The germline V gene has CDR1 MNHEY and CDR2 SMNVEV (reference sequence). DNA for the CDR3: TGTGCCAGCAGTCAACTCGGGGTAGCATCACAAGAGACCCAGTACTTC. Encoded protein: CASSQLGVASQETQYF.

The chain combines TRBV12-5 with TRBJ1-1; TRBD1 is a possible D gene (5 bases). From germline, CDR1 is LGHNT and CDR2 FRNRAP. V dropped 0 bases and J dropped 6 bases, with 8 bases sitting between them. The length of the CDR3 is 13 residues. CDR3 sequence: CASGLVRDAEAFF. CDR3 bases: TGTGCTAGTGGTTTGGTACGGGACGCTGAAGCTTTCTTT.

This chain connects TRBV6-1 to TRBJ1-1; D gene unclear. The V end was cut by 0 bases, the J end by 4 bases, with 21 bases between. Per the germline V gene, CDR1 is MNHNS and CDR2 is SASEGT. The length of the CDR3 is 18 residues. CDR3 in amino acids: CASSEARLRGTKATEAFF. For the CDR3, the DNA is TGTGCCAGCAGTGAAGCGCGGTTAAGAGGAACTAAGGCCACTGAAGCTTTCTTT.

V gene TRBV28 combines with J gene TRBJ1-1; D remains unclear. V dropped 2 bases and J dropped 3 bases, with 16 bases sitting between them. This CDR3 spans 16 amino acids. CDR1 is MDHEN and CDR2 is SYDVKM in the germline V gene. The chain's CDR3 is CASSLISAVVHTEAFF. The CDR3 nucleotides read TGTGCCAGCAGTTTAATCTCGGCCGTGGTACACACTGAAGCTTTCTTT. Combining the CDR3 with reference TRBV28 and TRBJ1-1 gives the whole variable domain DVKVTQSSRYLVKRTGEKVFLECVQDMDHENMFWYRQDPGLGLRLIYFSYDVKMKEKGDIPEGYSVSREKKERFSLILESASTNQTSMYLCASSLISAVVHTEAFFGQGTRLTVV.

The V and J genes are TRBV19 and TRBJ1-5; D is possibly TRBD1 (5 bases). The CDR3 length is 16 residues. CDR1 and CDR2 from the germline V gene are LNHDA and SQIVND (reference sequence). The germline V and J ends were trimmed by 2 bases and 2 bases, with 13 bases remaining between them. For the CDR3, the DNA is TGTGCCAGTAGTATATCCCGGGGGAGTCGCAATCAGCCCCAGCATTTT. Amino acids: CASSISRGSRNQPQHF.

The chain recombines TRBV2 with TRBJ2-1, with 9 bases that match TRBD1. The CDR3 is 13 residues long. V was clipped by 10 bases and J by 5 bases; unmatched bases: 6. Germline values: CDR1 SNHLY, CDR2 FYNNEI. CDR3 nucleotides: TGTGCCACAAACAGGGGGCTGCACAATGAGCAGTTCTTC. As protein: CATNRGLHNEQFF. The whole variable domain, remainder taken from reference TRBV2 and TRBJ2-1, is EPEVTQTPSHQVTQMGQEVILRCVPISNHLYFYWYRQILGQKVEFLVSFYNNEISEKSEIFDDQFSVERPDGSNFTLKIRSTKLEDSAMYFCATNRGLHNEQFFGPGTRLTVL.

The chain recombines TRBV11-3 with TRBJ2-2, with TRBD1 identical over 8 bases. There are 15 residues in the CDR3. The germline V gene encodes CDR1 SGHNT and CDR2 YENEEA. The ends lost 0 bases at V and 6 bases at J; junction bases unmatched: 3. The CDR3 DNA reads as TGTGCCAGCAGCTTAGACGGACAGGGTTCCGGGGAGCTGTTTTTT. Translation: CASSLDGQGSGELFF.

J is TRBJ2-3 and V is TRBV5-6, with D possibly TRBD2 on 5 matching bases. CDR3 size: 14 residues. The germline V and J ends were trimmed by 1 base and 1 base, with 7 bases remaining between them. In germline, CDR1 is SGHDT, CDR2 YYEEEE. The CDR3 sequence: CASSLWRRTDTQYF. In DNA, the CDR3 is TGTGCCAGCAGCTTGTGGAGGCGCACAGATACGCAGTATTTT.

The genes are TRBV15 and TRBJ1-5; D unresolved. Between the trimmed V and J ends, which lost 2 bases and 6 bases, there was a span of 11 bases. This CDR3 region has 14 residues. CDR1 LNHNV and CDR2 YYDKDF come from the germline V gene (reference sequence). CDR3 sequence (DNA): TGTGCCACCAGCAGAACCGGGTGGGGTCAGCCCCAGCATTTT. Residues: CATSRTGWGQPQHF. Variable domain in full (rest from reference TRBV15 and TRBJ1-5): DAMVIQNPRYQVTQFGKPVTLSCSQTLNHNVMYWYQQKSSQAPKLLFHYYDKDFNNEADTPDNFQSRRPNTSFCFLDIRSPGLGDTAMYLCATSRTGWGQPQHFGDGTRLSIL.

This sequence joins TRBV6-5 and TRBJ1-4, with D hard to call. CDR3 size: 14 residues. In germline, CDR1 is MNHEY, CDR2 SVGAGI. V gave up 5 bases and J gave up 5 bases, with 12 bases separating them. The CDR3 sequence is CASSRANQNEKLFF. The CDR3 region has the DNA TGTGCCAGCAGTAGGGCCAACCAGAATGAAAAACTGTTTTTT.

This clone was detected once. V is TRBV7-9 and J is TRBJ2-1, with D possibly TRBD2 on 6 matching bases. The length of the CDR3 is 16 residues. V lost 5 bases to trimming and J lost 6 bases, with 20 bases between them. Germline V gene lookup returns CDR1 SEHNR and CDR2 FQNEAQ (reference sequence). In nucleotides, the CDR3 is TGTGCCAGCAGCCCACAGAGATCGGGACTGAGCAATGAGCAGTTCTTC. Its translation: CASSPQRSGLSNEQFF.

The chain links TRBV28 to TRBJ1-3; TRBD1 aligns across 7 bases. The germline V gene has CDR1 MDHEN and CDR2 SYDVKM. J gave up 8 bases and V 6 bases, and 4 bases lay outside the gene matches. The CDR3 extends over 12 amino acids. The CDR3 DNA reads as TGTGCCAGCAGAAGACAGGGAGACACCATATATTTT. Amino acids: CASRRQGDTIYF.

This clone was seen a single time. CDR3 loop: CASSLDRFGGATNEKLFF. The CDR3, as DNA: TGTGCCAGCAGCTTGGACCGATTCGGGGGAGCAACTAATGAAAAACTGTTTTTT. V gene TRBV5-6 combines with J gene TRBJ1-4; possible D gene TRBD1, 5 bases. The V end was cut by 0 bases, the J end by 0 bases, with 15 bases between. The CDR3 runs 18 residues. CDR1 is SGHDT, CDR2 YYEEEE, per germline.

The V and J genes are TRBV18 and TRBJ1-4; 10 bases are a match to TRBD1. V lost 2 bases and J lost 8; bases outside the gene matches: 8. Germline-derived CDR1 and CDR2 are KGHSH and LQKENI. CDR3 size: 16 residues. CDR3 DNA: TGTGCCAGCTCACCAATCGCGGACAGGGGGGAAGAAAAACTGTTTTTT. It yields the protein CASSPIADRGEEKLFF.

The rearrangement uses TRBV30 and TRBJ1-5, with D maybe TRBD1 (6 bases). Germline values: CDR1 GTSNPN, CDR2 SVGIG (reference sequence). The V gene lost 2 bases and the J gene lost 0 bases, with 17 bases spanning the gap. The CDR3 runs to 17 residues. The DNA for the CDR3 is TGTGCCTGGAGTACAAAAGGACAGCTCATTAGCAATCAGCCCCAGCATTTT. As protein: CAWSTKGQLISNQPQHF.

The chain combines TRBV2 with TRBJ1-2, with D perhaps matching TRBD1 (6 bases). V was trimmed by 10 bases and J by 1 base, leaving 13 bases between them. The CDR3 sequence is 13 residues long. CDR1 SNHLY and CDR2 FYNNEI come from the germline V gene. The CDR3 reads CANIDRINYGYTF. The CDR3 DNA follows: TGTGCCAATATTGACAGGATTAACTATGGCTACACCTTC.